The clone carrying this T cell receptor beta chain was seen ten or more times. Primers: 60 Vbeta forward and 13 Jbeta reverse. Generated by immunoSEQ multiplex PCR, the TCRdb table keeps only in-frame clones and is missing some. The sample includes around 100,000 clones, about 76% of them seen just once. The source of the sample is a study of cytomegalovirus exposure and HLA in healthy donors. The CDR3 has 16 residues. Germline assignment: CDR1 LGHNA and CDR2 YSLEER. With 1 base removed from V and 3 bases from J, the gap between germline ends came to 12 bases. The sequence was collected from a young man in good health and CMV-seropositive. The source material was PBMCs. The rearrangement joins TRBV4-3 to TRBJ1-4; no firm D call. The CDR3 region has the DNA TGCGCCAGCAGCCAAGGGAACAGCCTCGCTAATGAAAAACTGTTTTTT. It translates to CASSQGNSLANEKLFF.